Sequencing of this T cell receptor beta chain was carried out in a study of blood T cell repertoires in COVID-19. This CDR3 has 16 amino acids. From germline, CDR1 is SNHLY and CDR2 FYNNEI. Unmatched junction bases numbered 10, after V lost 2 bases and J lost 4 bases. Enrolled during active infection, Seattle patients were then followed longitudinally. Per the study methods: Estimation of nucleated cell counts relied on the amplification of reference gene primers. The data were produced by immunoSEQ multiplex PCR, yet TCRdb's version contains in-frame clones alone and is incomplete. That table gives V, J and clone size, and the DNA gave D and trimming. The table has about 160,000 clones, 70% to 90% seen once.

The material sequenced was peripheral blood. The chain employs TRBV2 and TRBJ1-1; TRBD1 matches at 7 bases. The receptor was isolated from a woman aged 45-65 years with COVID-19, enrolled during active disease. The DNA for the CDR3 is TGTGCCAGCAGTGAATCGGAGGGGGCCCTGGGCACTGAAGCTTTCTTT. Its translation is CASSESEGALGTEAFF.